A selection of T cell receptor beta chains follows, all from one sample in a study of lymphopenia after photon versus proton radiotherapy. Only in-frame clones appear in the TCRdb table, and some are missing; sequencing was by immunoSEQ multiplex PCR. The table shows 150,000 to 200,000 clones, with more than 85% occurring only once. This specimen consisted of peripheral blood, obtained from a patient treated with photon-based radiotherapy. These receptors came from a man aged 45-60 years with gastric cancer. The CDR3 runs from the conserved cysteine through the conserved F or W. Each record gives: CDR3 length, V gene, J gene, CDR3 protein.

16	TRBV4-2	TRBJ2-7	CASSQESKRLPYEQYF
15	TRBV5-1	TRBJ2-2	CASSFDRGRTGELFF
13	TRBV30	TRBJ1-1	CAWSVDRGGRAFF
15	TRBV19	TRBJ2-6	CASSISQVEANVLTF
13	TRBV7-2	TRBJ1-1	CASSSQGGTEAFF
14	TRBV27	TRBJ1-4	CASKGIGGFEKLFF
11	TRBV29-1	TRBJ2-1	CSDEPNNEQFF
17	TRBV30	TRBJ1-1	CAWSPRDRGRMNTEAFF
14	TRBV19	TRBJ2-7	CASSIGGFAYEQYF
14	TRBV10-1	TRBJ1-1	CASSLGGPGTEAFF
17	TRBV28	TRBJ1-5	CASSLWGRGGMNQPQHF
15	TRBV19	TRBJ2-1	CASSIFTSGHNEQFF
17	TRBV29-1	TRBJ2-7	CSANTGLAGGRQREQYF
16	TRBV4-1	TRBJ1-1	CASSQLGPGLNTEAFF
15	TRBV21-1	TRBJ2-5	CASSKEAVKGETQYF
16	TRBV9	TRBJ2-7	CASPSTIGGYAYEQYF
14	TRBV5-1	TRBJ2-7	CASSPLARGYEQYF
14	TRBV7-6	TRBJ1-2	CASSPAVANYGYTF
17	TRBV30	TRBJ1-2	CAWSVSGSKPTNYGYTF
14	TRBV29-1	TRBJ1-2	CSVDLGQGTYGYTF
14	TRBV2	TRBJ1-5	CASSEGQGWQPQHF
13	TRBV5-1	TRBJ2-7	CASSFAGSYEQYF
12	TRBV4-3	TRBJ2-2	CASSQGFGELFF
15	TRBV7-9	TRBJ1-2	CASSVSPGQLDGYTF
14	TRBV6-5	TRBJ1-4	CASGRPAANEKLFF
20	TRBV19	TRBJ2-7	CASSSPPRLGGQGAVHEQYF
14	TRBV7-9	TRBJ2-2	CASSLGQDTGELFF
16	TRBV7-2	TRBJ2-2	CASSPVNRMNTGELFF
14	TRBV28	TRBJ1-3	CASSLSYRGNTIYF
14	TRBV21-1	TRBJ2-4	CASTGIAGENIQYF
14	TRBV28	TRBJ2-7	CASSFPGYPYEQYF
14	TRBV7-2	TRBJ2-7	CASSATTRIDQQYF
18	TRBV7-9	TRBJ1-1	CASSLGHYRVRVNTEAFF
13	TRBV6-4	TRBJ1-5	CATRDSSNQPQHF
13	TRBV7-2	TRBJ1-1	CASRPGASTEAFF
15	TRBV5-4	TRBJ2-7	CASSLVGGPSYEQYF
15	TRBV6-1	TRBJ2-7	CASSDTGLAAYEQYF
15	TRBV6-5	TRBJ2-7	CASTGLAGGTYEQYF
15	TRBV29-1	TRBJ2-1	CSVEDNRGAYNEQFF
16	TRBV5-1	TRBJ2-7	CASSLDGRVVSYEQYF
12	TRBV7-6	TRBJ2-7	CASSLGVGKQYF
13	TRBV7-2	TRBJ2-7	CASRASGRYEQYF
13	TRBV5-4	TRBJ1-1	CASSRAGNTEAFF
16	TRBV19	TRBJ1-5	CASSPLRGSPTEPQHF
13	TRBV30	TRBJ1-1	CAWSVLQGTEAFF
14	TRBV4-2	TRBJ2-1	CAGSYLQRNNEQFF
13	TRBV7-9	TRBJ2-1	CASSGGGYNEQFF
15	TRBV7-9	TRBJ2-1	CASSLLRGSYNEQFF
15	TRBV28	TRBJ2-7	CASSLVATSSYEQYF
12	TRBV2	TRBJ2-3	CASSSQGNTQYF
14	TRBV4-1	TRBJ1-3	CASSQVTSGNTIYF
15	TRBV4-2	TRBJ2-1	CASSQEGGRANEQFF
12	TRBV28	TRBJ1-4	CASSSSVFRLFF
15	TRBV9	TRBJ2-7	CASSVAPLAGREQYF
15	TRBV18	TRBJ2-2	CASSPEGFNTGELFF
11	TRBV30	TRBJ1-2	CAWTAVNGYTF
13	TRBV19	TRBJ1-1	CASTGGMNTEAFF
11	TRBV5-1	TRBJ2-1	CASHFYNEQFF
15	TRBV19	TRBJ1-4	CASSIYGSTNEKLFF